A selection of T cell receptor beta chains follows, all from one sample in a study of cytomegalovirus exposure and HLA in healthy donors. The protocol was immunoSEQ multiplex PCR, while the TCRdb copy is restricted to in-frame clones and leaves out a portion. Here the sample table reports about 35,000 clones. The sample was PBMCs. These receptors originate from a man in his forties or fifties in good health and CMV-seronegative. The CDR3 runs from the conserved cysteine through the conserved F or W.

V gene: TRBV9; CDR3 protein: CASSAGGLAGEREQYF
V gene: TRBV27; CDR3 protein: CASSFQGLNTEAFF
V gene: TRBV29-1; CDR3 protein: CSVDFARGPAYGYTF
V gene: TRBV6-6; CDR3 protein: CASNQGDLKAFF
V gene: TRBV5-1; CDR3 protein: CASSSWTGPTYEQYF
V gene: TRBV9; CDR3 protein: CASSVGQGGNQHQHF
V gene: TRBV28; CDR3 protein: CASSLGQGGGAFF
V gene: TRBV7-9; CDR3 protein: CASRAESNYGYTF
V gene: TRBV5-1; CDR3 protein: CASSSAGSGSYNEQFF
V gene: TRBV4-3; CDR3 protein: CASSQESGGTEAFF
V gene: TRBV28; CDR3 protein: CASGGGGYGYTF
V gene: TRBV28; CDR3 protein: CASSLPSTDTQYF
V gene: TRBV12-5; CDR3 protein: CASGSEVRSSGSGEQYF
V gene: TRBV27; CDR3 protein: CASSPPDRFYEQYF
V gene: TRBV4-3; CDR3 protein: CASSQGYRGTYEQYF
V gene: TRBV11-3; CDR3 protein: CASRTGQGRGYTF
V gene: TRBV4-3; CDR3 protein: CASSQAHTGEAYEQYF
V gene: TRBV2; CDR3 protein: CASSETAGTAEKLFF
V gene: TRBV15; CDR3 protein: CATSVQDNYGYTF
V gene: TRBV6-5; CDR3 protein: CASSYQREGTTDTQYF
V gene: TRBV18; CDR3 protein: CASSDGQGVEQYF
V gene: TRBV28; CDR3 protein: CASSLWAGEGTPEQYF
V gene: TRBV5-6; CDR3 protein: CASSLVGAYNEQFF
V gene: TRBV6-5; CDR3 protein: CASSHGTPPYNEQFF
V gene: TRBV4-1; CDR3 protein: CASAQVPDYGYTF
V gene: TRBV4-2; CDR3 protein: CASSQDQGAWGLNYEQYF
V gene: TRBV10-3; CDR3 protein: CAISAGTGDTDTQYF
V gene: TRBV29-1; CDR3 protein: CSVVGQGPGMDTEAFF
V gene: TRBV11-3; CDR3 protein: CASSPGQTTYGYTF
V gene: TRBV28; CDR3 protein: CASSSPGQGSYEQYF
V gene: TRBV4-2; CDR3 protein: CASSQDPTSGAAYEQYF
V gene: TRBV7-8; CDR3 protein: CASGPRGHDTEAFF
V gene: TRBV18; CDR3 protein: CASSLNQGLEETQYF
V gene: TRBV29-1; CDR3 protein: CSVAGPGGPETQYF
V gene: TRBV5-1; CDR3 protein: CASSLAASDEKLFF
V gene: TRBV2; CDR3 protein: CASSHRDRALSSYEQYF
V gene: TRBV5-8; CDR3 protein: CASSSGGAGGTDTQYF
V gene: TRBV5-1; CDR3 protein: CASSFSQRARTDTQYF
V gene: TRBV6-5; CDR3 protein: CASTTLAGGRDEQFF
V gene: TRBV7-2; CDR3 protein: CASSLDPGSTEAFF
V gene: TRBV19; CDR3 protein: CASSRGQGNTEAFF